One sample yielded the 26 T cell receptor beta chains listed below, sequenced in a study of T cell repertoires in cytomegalovirus infection. TCRdb itself ran the reads through MiXCR, one entry per CDR3 protein. The repertoire has roughly 76,000 distinct CDR3 sequences, 3.7% of them found once; the top ten carry 4.6%. Source material: PBMCs. The origin of the receptors is a human donor in good health (CMV status not recorded). Some clones in this sample may be carry-over from other donors' samples.

In this sample, this clonotype turned up many times. This rearrangement joins TRBV6-5 to TRBJ1-5; TRBD1 matches 7 bases. V gave up 4 bases and J gave up 7 bases; unmatched junction bases: 7. CDR3 size: 14 residues. Germline CDR1 MNHEY, CDR2 SVGAGI. The CDR3, as DNA: TGTGCCAGCAGTTCTAGACAGGGACACCAGCCCCAGCATTTT. This codes for CASSSRQGHQPQHF.

This clonotype was counted many times. This sequence joins TRBV7-2 and TRBJ1-2; possible D gene TRBD1, 6 bases. Germline CDR1 reads SGHTA; CDR2 reads FQGNSA. V was pared by 4 bases and J by 8 bases, with 17 bases between. CDR3 length: 14 residues. CDR3 in amino acids: CASSSARGRGGYTF. The CDR3 DNA reads as TGTGCCAGCAGCTCGGCGAGGGGGAGGGGCGGCTACACCTTC.

This clonotype has at least ten counts. The V call is TRBV10-3, the J call TRBJ1-2, with D perhaps matching TRBD1 (5 bases). CDR3 length equals 14 residues. Germline V gene lookup returns CDR1 ENHRY and CDR2 SYGVKD. V lost 7 bases, J lost 0 bases, and 12 bases lay in between. The CDR3 DNA follows: TGTGCCATCACCGACAGCGGCACTAACTATGGCTACACCTTC. This gives the protein CAITDSGTNYGYTF.

This clonotype was counted at least ten times. The chain is built from TRBV30 and TRBJ2-1, with 9 bases aligning to TRBD1. The J segment lost 2 bases and the V segment lost 0 bases, leaving 5 bases of the junction unmatched. CDR1 and CDR2 from the germline V gene are GTSNPN and SVGIG (reference sequence). The CDR3 is made up of 16 amino acids. This CDR3 reads CAWSVLGTGTYNEQFF. The CDR3, as DNA: TGTGCCTGGAGTGTACTCGGGACAGGGACCTACAATGAGCAGTTCTTC.

This clonotype turned up a few times. The chain carries TRBV5-1 and TRBJ2-1; 11 nucleotides align to TRBD2. Per the germline V gene, CDR1 is SGHRS and CDR2 is YFSETQ. This CDR3 is 16 amino acids long. With V trimmed by 0 bases and J by 4 bases, 3 bases remained unmatched. The chain's CDR3 is CASSLVTSGVYNEQFF. CDR3 DNA sequence: TGCGCCAGCAGCTTGGTGACTAGCGGGGTATACAATGAGCAGTTCTTC. The full variable domain, rest sourced from reference TRBV5-1 and TRBJ2-1, is KAGVTQTPRYLIKTRGQQVTLSCSPISGHRSVSWYQQTPGQGLQFLFEYFSETQRNKGNFPGRFSGRQFSNSRSEMNVSTLELGDSALYLCASSLVTSGVYNEQFFGPGTRLTVL.

This clonotype was observed many times. The CDR3 DNA reads as TGTGCTAGTGGTTTGGGTACCACCCCCACTGAAGCTTTCTTT. Its protein is CASGLGTTPTEAFF. The chain uses TRBV12-5 and TRBJ1-1; D uncertain. Trimming shortened V by 1 base and J by 4 bases, and 10 bases separated the two germline ends. Germline V gives CDR1 LGHNT, CDR2 FRNRAP. CDR3 length: 14 residues.

This clonotype has a count of ten or more. The chain uses TRBV5-5 and TRBJ1-2, with D possibly being TRBD1 (6 bases). From germline, CDR1 is SGHKS and CDR2 YYEKEE (reference sequence). The CDR3 runs 15 residues. V was clipped by 2 bases and J by 1 base, with 12 bases between them. The CDR3 DNA reads TGTGCCAGCAGCTTTAGACAGGAAAATAACTATGGCTACACCTTC. Its translation: CASSFRQENNYGYTF.

In its sample, this clonotype was seen many times. This chain connects TRBV11-2 to TRBJ1-5, with 7 bases identical to TRBD1. V was clipped by 4 bases and J by 1 base; unmatched bases: 4. CDR1 and CDR2 (germline): SGHAT, FQNNGV. The CDR3 totals 15 residues. The CDR3 sequence is CASSSGTASNQPQHF. DNA of the CDR3: TGTGCCAGCAGCTCCGGGACAGCGAGCAATCAGCCCCAGCATTTT.

A word on this clonotype: One end of the junction varies from germline; a read error may be responsible. V is TRBV12-3 or TRBV12-4 and J is TRBJ1-1, with TRBD1 matching 7 bases. The CDR3 is 14 amino acids. The CDR3 loop reads CVSSLRTGDTEAFF. CDR3 nucleotide sequence: TGTGTCAGCAGTTTGCGGACAGGAGACACTGAAGCTTTCTTT.

In its sample, this clonotype was seen many times. The V call is TRBV7-2, the J call TRBJ2-7, with a weak D call TRBD1 (6 bases). The CDR3 consists of 14 residues. Germline assignment: CDR1 SGHTA and CDR2 FQGNSA. V gave up 4 bases and J gave up 2 bases, with 12 bases separating them. DNA of the CDR3: TGTGCCAGCAGCTCAGGGGTGTTTACCTACGAGCAGTACTTC. As protein: CASSSGVFTYEQYF.

This clonotype was seen at least ten times. As DNA, the CDR3 is TGTGCCAGCTCACCACTAGGACAGGCAAATGAGCAGTTCTTC. It translates to CASSPLGQANEQFF. The chain joins TRBV18 to TRBJ2-1, with 7 bases fitting TRBD1. V was clipped by 1 base and J by 7 bases; unmatched bases: 4. This CDR3 contains 14 residues. Per germline, CDR1 KGHSH and CDR2 LQKENI.

In this sample, this clonotype turned up many times. The chain is built from TRBV5-1 and TRBJ2-7; tentative D call: TRBD1 (5 bases). Trimming stripped 4 bases from V and 5 bases from J, with 16 bases between. This CDR3 region has 14 residues. Germline CDR1 SGHRS, CDR2 YFSETQ. DNA for the CDR3: TGCGCCAGCAGCCCTGGACCCGTACAGGACGAGCAGTACTTC. This encodes CASSPGPVQDEQYF.

This clonotype was picked up many times. The CDR3, as DNA: TGTGCCAGCAGCTTACGACAGGGGTCAGATACGCAGTATTTT. It yields the protein CASSLRQGSDTQYF. The rearrangement uses TRBV7-2 and TRBJ2-3, with 8 positions matching TRBD1. V lost 2 bases and J lost 4; bases outside the gene matches: 2. CDR3 length: 14 residues. CDR1 SGHTA and CDR2 FQGNSA come from the germline V gene. Complete variable domain (other parts from reference TRBV7-2 and TRBJ2-3): GAGVSQSPSNKVTEKGKDVELRCDPISGHTALYWYRQSLGQGLEFLIYFQGNSAPDKSGLPSDRFSAERTGGSVSTLTIQRTQQEDSAVYLCASSLRQGSDTQYFGPGTRLTVL.

The table lists this clonotype with many counts. A much larger clone differs by one base, so this may be a read error. This CDR3 reads CVSRRTGSGYTF. The CDR3 DNA reads TGTGTCAGCAGGAGAACAGGGAGCGGCTACACCTTC. This chain joins TRBV25-1 and TRBJ1-2, with D possibly being TRBD1 (6 bases). Germline V CDR1 and CDR2: MGHDK, SYGVNS. CDR3 length: 12 residues.

This clonotype showed up many times. CDR3 loop: CASSLPPQTGYSNQPQHF. CDR3 bases: TGTGCCAGCAGTTTACCCCCACAGACAGGGTATAGCAATCAGCCCCAGCATTTT. The chain recombines TRBV28 with TRBJ1-5, with TRBD1 matching 7 bases. V was clipped by 2 bases and J by 0 bases; unmatched bases: 10. The CDR3 consists of 18 residues. The V gene's germline CDR1 is MDHEN and CDR2 SYDVKM.

This clonotype was found many times. The J gene is TRBJ2-7, the V gene TRBV7-2, with 9 nucleotides matching TRBD1. CDR3 length: 15 residues. Germline V CDR1 and CDR2: SGHTA, FQGNSA. Germline trimming cut 5 bases from V and 4 bases from J; bases unmatched to any gene: 9. The CDR3 nucleotides are TGTGCCAGCAGCCAGCCGGGACAGGGAAAATACGAGCAGTACTTC. Amino acids: CASSQPGQGKYEQYF.

This clonotype showed up many times. The chain is built from TRBV18 and TRBJ1-3, with 8 bases matching TRBD1. The CDR3 is made up of 17 amino acids. Germline loops: CDR1 KGHSH, CDR2 LQKENI. J was trimmed by 1 base and V by 1 base; bases with no gene match: 6. The CDR3 DNA follows: TGTGCCAGCTCACCACTGTGGAGACAGGGGTCTGGAAACACCATATATTTT. This encodes CASSPLWRQGSGNTIYF.

This clonotype has at least ten counts. The chain is built from TRBV7-2 and TRBJ1-5, with D unresolved. The CDR3 is 12 residues long. V dropped 5 bases and J dropped 5 bases, with 7 bases sitting between them. Germline CDR1 SGHTA, CDR2 FQGNSA. CDR3 bases: TGTGCCAGCAGCCAGGCGGATCAGCCCCAGCATTTT. This gives the protein CASSQADQPQHF.

This clonotype was detected many times. This chain connects TRBV11-2 to TRBJ2-4, with D possibly being TRBD2 (6 bases). V was clipped by 0 bases and J by 6 bases, with 12 bases between them. This CDR3 is built from 15 residues. Germline V gene sequence: CDR1 SGHAT, CDR2 FQNNGV. The CDR3 nucleotides are TGTGCCAGCAGCTTAGACAGTGGGCGGGGAAACATTCAGTACTTC. It is translated as CASSLDSGRGNIQYF.

This clonotype was counted ten times or more. DNA of the CDR3: TGTGCCAGCAGAGGACAGTACCAAGAGACCCAGTACTTC. It encodes CASRGQYQETQYF. The gene calls are TRBV6-2 or TRBV6-3 and TRBJ2-5, with TRBD1 as a possible D gene (6 bases). Trimming pared 6 bases from V and 0 bases from J, leaving 8 bases between. The CDR3 length is 13 residues. Looked up from germline, CDR1 is MNHEY and CDR2 is SVGEGT.

The chain recombines TRBV9 with TRBJ2-3; 10 bases map to TRBD2. The CDR3 covers 13 residues. V was clipped by 3 bases and J by 7 bases; unmatched bases: 2. The germline V gene encodes CDR1 SGDLS and CDR2 YYNGEE. CDR3 nucleotides: TGTGCCAGCAGCGAGCGGGGGGGAAATACGCAGTATTTT. Encoded protein: CASSERGGNTQYF.

The chain recombines TRBV7-8 with TRBJ2-2, with D unclear. The CDR3 has 13 amino acids. The V and J ends lost 8 bases and 0 bases respectively, with 7 bases between them. Germline CDR1 and CDR2: SGHVS and FQNEAQ. In DNA, the CDR3 is TGTGCCAGCGTCCCACCGAACACCGGGGAGCTGTTTTTT. Translated, it gives CASVPPNTGELFF.

This clonotype was found many times. The V call is TRBV20-1, the J call TRBJ2-7; a weak D match, TRBD1 (6 bases). Trimming took 2 bases from V and 2 from J, leaving 7 bases between them. The CDR3 has 12 amino acids. Germline V gene sequence: CDR1 DFQATT, CDR2 SNEGSKA (reference sequence). CDR3 DNA: TGCAGTGCTAGATGGACAGCCTACGAGCAGTACTTC. Protein sequence: CSARWTAYEQYF.

In the case of this clonotype: A read error may be the cause here, since a much bigger clone is one base away. Likely a read error: the CDR3 ends without its conserved phenylalanine or tryptophan. The chain combines TRBV28 with TRBJ1-5; D is undetermined. This CDR3 is 14 amino acids long. Trimming left V 3 bases short and J 3 bases short, with 9 bases between. Germline V gives CDR1 MDHEN, CDR2 SYDVKM. This chain's CDR3 is CASSFGGLNQPQHC. The CDR3 DNA follows: TGTGCCAGCAGTTTCGGCGGCCTCAATCAGCCCCAGCATTGT.

The table lists this clonotype with many counts. The J gene is TRBJ1-5, the V gene TRBV27, with no clear D. V was pared by 3 bases and J by 0 bases, with 9 bases between. Germline CDR1 MNHEY, CDR2 SMNVEV (reference sequence). This CDR3 contains 15 residues. CDR3 amino acids: CASSFGRYSNQPQHF. The CDR3 nucleotides are TGTGCCAGCAGTTTTGGCAGGTATAGCAATCAGCCCCAGCATTTT.

This clonotype was seen many times. Given a much more abundant clone one base away, this may be a read error. The rearrangement uses TRBV7-2 and TRBJ2-7; a possible D gene is TRBD1 (6 bases). The V and J ends lost 5 bases and 3 bases respectively, with 17 bases between them. This CDR3 comprises 15 residues. The V gene's germline CDR1 is SGHTA and CDR2 FQGNSA. CDR3 sequence (DNA): TGTGCCAGCAGCCCAGAGCCGACAGGAGACTACGAGCAGTACTTC. Translation gives CASSPEPTGDYEQYF.